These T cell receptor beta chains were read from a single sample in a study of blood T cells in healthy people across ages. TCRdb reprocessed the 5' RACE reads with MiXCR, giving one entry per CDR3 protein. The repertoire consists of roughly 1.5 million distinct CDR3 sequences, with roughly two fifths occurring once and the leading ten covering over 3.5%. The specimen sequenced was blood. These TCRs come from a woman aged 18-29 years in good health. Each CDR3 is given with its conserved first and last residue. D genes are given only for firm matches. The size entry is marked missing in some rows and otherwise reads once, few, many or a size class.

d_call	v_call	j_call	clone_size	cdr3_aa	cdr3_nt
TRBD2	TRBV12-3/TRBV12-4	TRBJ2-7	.	CASNRGGTSVYEQYF	TGTGCCAGCAATCGGGGCGGGACTAGCGTCTACGAGCAGTACTTC
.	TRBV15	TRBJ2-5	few	CATSSPRVNQETQYF	TGTGCCACCAGCAGTCCACGAGTCAACCAAGAGACCCAGTACTTC
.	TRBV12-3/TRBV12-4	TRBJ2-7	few	CASLETAYEQYF	TGTGCCAGTTTAGAGACAGCCTACGAGCAGTACTTC
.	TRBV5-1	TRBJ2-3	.	CVSSSTPGADTQYF	TGCGTCAGCAGCTCGACCCCAGGCGCAGATACGCAGTATTTT
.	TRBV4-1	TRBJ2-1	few	CASSTDVRTYNEQFF	TGCGCCAGCAGCACGGATGTACGGACTTACAATGAGCAGTTCTTC
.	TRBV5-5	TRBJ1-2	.	CASSPSVKVFYGYTF	TGTGCCAGCAGCCCGTCGGTTAAAGTCTTCTATGGCTACACCTTC
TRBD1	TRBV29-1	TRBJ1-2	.	CSVGPNRGANYGYTF	TGCAGCGTCGGTCCAAACAGGGGAGCTAACTATGGCTACACCTTC
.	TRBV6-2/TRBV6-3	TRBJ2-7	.	CASSNGKTEQYF	TGTGCCAGCAGCAACGGGAAAACCGAGCAGTACTTC
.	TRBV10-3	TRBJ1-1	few	CAISEAFDWPEAFF	TGTGCCATCAGTGAGGCTTTTGACTGGCCTGAAGCTTTCTTT
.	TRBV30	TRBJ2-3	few	CAWTPPYHTDTQYF	TGTGCCTGGACCCCTCCATACCACACAGATACGCAGTATTTT
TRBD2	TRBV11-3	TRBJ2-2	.	CASSPRLTSARWAGELFF	TGTGCCAGCAGCCCCCGCTTGACTAGCGCTCGATGGGCCGGGGAGCTGTTTTTT
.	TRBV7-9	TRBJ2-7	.	CASNETSYEQYF	TGTGCCAGCAACGAGACAAGCTACGAGCAGTACTTC
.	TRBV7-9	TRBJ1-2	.	CASSLGTDLYGYTF	TGTGCCAGCAGCTTAGGGACAGACCTTTATGGCTACACCTTC
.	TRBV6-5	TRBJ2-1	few	CASSYSDLSSYNEQFF	TGTGCCAGCAGTTACTCGGACCTTAGCTCCTACAATGAGCAGTTCTTC
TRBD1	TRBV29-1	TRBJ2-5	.	CSVVAGGTGETQYF	TGCAGCGTTGTGGCTGGAGGGACAGGAGAGACCCAGTACTTC
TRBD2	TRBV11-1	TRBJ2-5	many	CASSRRLAGDAETQYF	TGTGCCAGCAGCCGCAGACTAGCGGGAGATGCAGAGACCCAGTACTTC
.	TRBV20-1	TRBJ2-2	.	CSASSGGSGYTGELFF	TGCAGTGCCTCTTCCGGGGGTAGCGGATACACCGGGGAGCTGTTTTTT
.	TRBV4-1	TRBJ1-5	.	CASSQTRAGDQPQHF	TGCGCCAGCAGCCAAACCAGGGCCGGTGATCAGCCCCAGCATTTT
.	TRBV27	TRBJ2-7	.	CASSLLPDPNEQYF	TGTGCCAGCAGTTTACTGCCCGATCCCAATGAGCAGTACTTC
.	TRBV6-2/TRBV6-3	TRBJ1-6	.	CASSYVRDNSPLHF	TGTGCCAGCAGTTACGTTCGGGATAATTCACCCCTCCACTTT
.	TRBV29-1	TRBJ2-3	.	CSVAFGRPTDTQYF	TGCAGCGTTGCGTTCGGTCGACCCACAGATACGCAGTATTTT
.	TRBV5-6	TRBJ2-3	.	CASSWIRSDTQYF	TGTGCCAGCAGCTGGATTAGGTCAGATACGCAGTATTTT
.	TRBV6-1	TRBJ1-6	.	CAENGYNSPLHF	TGTGCGGAAAACGGGTATAATTCACCCCTCCACTTT
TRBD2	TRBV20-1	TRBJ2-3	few	CSASWREKLMTDTQYF	TGCAGTGCTAGTTGGCGGGAGAAGTTAATGACAGATACGCAGTATTTT
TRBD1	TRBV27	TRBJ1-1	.	CASSLSRPGGMNTEAFF	TGTGCCAGCAGTTTATCCCGCCCAGGGGGCATGAACACTGAAGCTTTCTTT
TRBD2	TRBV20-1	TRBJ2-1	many	CSARVGSGDFYNEQFF	TGCAGTGCTAGAGTGGGTAGCGGGGACTTTTACAATGAGCAGTTCTTC
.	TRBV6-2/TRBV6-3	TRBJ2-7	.	CASTLPTPSYEQYF	TGTGCCAGCACTCTGCCTACCCCATCCTACGAGCAGTACTTC
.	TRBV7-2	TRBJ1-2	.	CASSPGGLANYGYTF	TGTGCCAGCAGCCCCGGAGGTTTAGCTAACTATGGCTACACCTTC
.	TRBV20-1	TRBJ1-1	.	CSAPSTRGIAEAFF	TGCAGTGCGCCATCCACAAGGGGAATCGCTGAAGCTTTCTTT
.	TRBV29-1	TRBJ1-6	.	CSVEARSPLHF	TGCAGCGTTGAAGCCCGATCGCCCCTCCACTTT
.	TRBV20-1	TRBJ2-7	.	CSARYLTYEQYF	TGCAGTGCTCGCTATCTCACCTACGAGCAGTACTTC
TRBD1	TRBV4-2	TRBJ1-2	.	CASSRSGQGDGCTF	TGTGCCAGCAGCCGGTCGGGACAGGGTGATGGCTGCACCTTC
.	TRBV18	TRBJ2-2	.	CASSPPAQLNTGELFF	TGTGCCAGCTCACCACCGGCACAGCTGAACACCGGGGAGCTGTTTTTT
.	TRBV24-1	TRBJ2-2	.	CATSEGGVTGELFF	TGTGCCACCAGTGAGGGGGGAGTCACCGGGGAGCTGTTTTTT
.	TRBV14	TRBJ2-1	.	CASSQHRGARNEQFF	TGTGCCAGCAGCCAGCATCGGGGGGCTAGGAATGAGCAGTTCTTC
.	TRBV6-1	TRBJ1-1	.	CASSEAPGTRTEAFF	TGTGCCAGCAGTGAAGCTCCAGGGACTCGGACTGAAGCTTTCTTT
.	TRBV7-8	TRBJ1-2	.	CASSPSPGSNYGYTF	TGTGCCAGCAGCCCCTCCCCGGGTTCTAACTATGGCTACACCTTC
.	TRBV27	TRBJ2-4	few	CASSSPARSTNIQYF	TGTGCCAGCAGTTCTCCGGCGCGGTCCACAAACATTCAGTACTTC
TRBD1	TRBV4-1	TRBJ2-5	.	CASSPTDRGGETQYF	TGCGCCAGCAGCCCGACTGACAGGGGAGGTGAGACCCAGTACTTC
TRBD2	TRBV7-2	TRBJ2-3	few	CASSGRLAGADTQYF	TGTGCCAGCAGCGGAAGACTAGCGGGCGCTGATACGCAGTATTTT
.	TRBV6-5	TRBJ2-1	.	CASRGLYSYNEQFF	TGTGCCAGCAGAGGGTTATACTCCTACAATGAGCAGTTCTTC
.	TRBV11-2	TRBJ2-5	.	CASSLGRQKETQYF	TGTGCCAGCAGCTTAGGGAGACAGAAAGAGACCCAGTACTTC
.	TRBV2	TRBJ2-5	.	CASSAIYQETQYF	TGTGCCAGCAGTGCCATCTACCAAGAGACCCAGTACTTC
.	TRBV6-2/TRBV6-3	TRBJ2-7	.	CASEQLPYNEQYF	TGTGCCAGCGAGCAACTCCCCTACAATGAGCAGTACTTC